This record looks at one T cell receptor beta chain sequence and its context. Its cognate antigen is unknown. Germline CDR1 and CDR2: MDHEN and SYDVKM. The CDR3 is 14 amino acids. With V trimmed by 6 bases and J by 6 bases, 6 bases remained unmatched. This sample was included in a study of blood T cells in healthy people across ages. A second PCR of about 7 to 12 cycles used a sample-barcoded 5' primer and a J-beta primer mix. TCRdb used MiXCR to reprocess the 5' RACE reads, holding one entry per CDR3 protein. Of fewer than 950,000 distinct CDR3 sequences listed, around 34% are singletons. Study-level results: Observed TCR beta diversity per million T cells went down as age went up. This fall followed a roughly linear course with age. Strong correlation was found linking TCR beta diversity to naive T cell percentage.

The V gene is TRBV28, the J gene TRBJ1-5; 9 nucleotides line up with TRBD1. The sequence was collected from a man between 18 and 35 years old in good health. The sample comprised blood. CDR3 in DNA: TGTGCCAGCAGGGGACAGGGTTCTAGTCAGCCCCAGCATTTT. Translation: CASRGQGSSQPQHF.